These T cell receptor beta chains were read from a single sample in a study of blood T cells in healthy people across ages. TCRdb called the 5' RACE reads again in MiXCR, with one record for every CDR3 protein. The profile shows roughly 800,000 distinct CDR3 sequences, 25% of them singletons. The same data also contributed to another study, on T cells of mothers and their children.

Input material: blood. The receptors shown here come from a boy younger than 18 in good health. Both conserved end residues are part of each CDR3. D genes are given only for firm matches. Size is stated for part of the rows, as once, few or many counts, or as a class when the clone is expanded.

J | D | V | size | DNA | CDR3
TRBJ2-5 | TRBD1 | TRBV10-3 | . | TGTGCCACTTGGGACAGAGAGACCCAGTACTTC | CATWDRETQYF
TRBJ2-1 | . | TRBV6-6 | . | TGTGCCAGCAGTTCCCACAGGGTCGATGAGCAGTTCTTC | CASSSHRVDEQFF
TRBJ2-1 | . | TRBV25-1 | . | TGTGCCAGCTCCGCCCTCGGTGAGCAGTTCTTC | CASSALGEQFF
TRBJ1-2 | . | TRBV6-6 | . | TGTGCCAGCCACGCTCTCCGGGACAATAACAACTATGGCTACACCTTC | CASHALRDNNNYGYTF
TRBJ2-3 | . | TRBV28 | few | TGTGCCAGCAGTTTTCTAGGGCTAACAGATACGCAGTATTTT | CASSFLGLTDTQYF
TRBJ2-5 | TRBD1 | TRBV27 | many | TGTGCCAGCAGTGACAGGGGCCAGACCCAGTACTTC | CASSDRGQTQYF
TRBJ1-1 | . | TRBV29-1 | . | TGCAGCGTTGAAGGCTTGGTTTCAAACACTGAAGCTTTCTTT | CSVEGLVSNTEAFF
TRBJ2-1 | . | TRBV7-9 | few | TGTGCCAGCAGATCCGGTAACGGGATCTACAATGAGCAGTTCTTC | CASRSGNGIYNEQFF
TRBJ1-1 | . | TRBV6-1 | . | TGTGCCAGCAGTGATCCGGGGAGGAGGAACACTGAAGCTTTCTTT | CASSDPGRRNTEAFF
TRBJ2-1 | . | TRBV29-1 | many | TGCAGCGTTGTACATGGGGGTAACTTCTTC | CSVVHGGNFF
TRBJ2-7 | . | TRBV4-1 | few | TGCGCCAGCAGCGAGGGACTCATCTACGAGCAGTACTTC | CASSEGLIYEQYF
TRBJ2-2 | . | TRBV29-1 | once | TGCAGCGCCGGGACATTTGCGAACACCGGGGAGCTGTTTTTT | CSAGTFANTGELFF
TRBJ2-1 | TRBD2 | TRBV7-3 | few | TGTGCCAGCAGCTACACCGGGACTAGCGTCGGGGATGAGCAGTTCTTC | CASSYTGTSVGDEQFF
TRBJ2-3 | . | TRBV7-8 | . | TGTGCCAGCAGCCCGATAGACGGAAAGACTAGCACAGATACGCAGTATTTT | CASSPIDGKTSTDTQYF
TRBJ2-7 | TRBD1 | TRBV27 | . | TGTGCCAGCAGTTCCTATTCAGGGGGCTCCGAGCAGTACTTC | CASSSYSGGSEQYF
TRBJ1-1 | . | TRBV11-3 | . | TGTGCCAGCAGCTTAACCAGGGGATTACGGACTGAAGCTTTCTTT | CASSLTRGLRTEAFF
TRBJ2-7 | TRBD2 | TRBV5-6 | few | TGTGCCAGCAGCTACCCGACTAGCGGAAATTACGAGCAGTACTTC | CASSYPTSGNYEQYF
TRBJ1-2 | . | TRBV12-3/TRBV12-4 | few | TGTGCCAGCGGTGCTCAGGGCTATCAGGGCTACACCTTC | CASGAQGYQGYTF
TRBJ2-5 | . | TRBV20-1 | once | TGCAGTGCTAGAGATATAAAGGACCAAGAGACCCGGTACTTC | CSARDIKDQETRYF
TRBJ2-3 | . | TRBV5-6 | few | TGTGCCAGCAGCGGGGCGGGCCTCGAGGATCCAGATACGCAGTATTTT | CASSGAGLEDPDTQYF
TRBJ2-7 | . | TRBV5-5 | few | TGTGCCAGCAGCTTGACCAGGGATGGTATGAACGAGCAGTACTTC | CASSLTRDGMNEQYF
TRBJ1-5 | . | TRBV2 | . | TGTGCCAGCAGTGAGGGGCAGGCTCGGGGGCCCCAGCATTTT | CASSEGQARGPQHF
TRBJ2-7 | TRBD2 | TRBV7-8 | many | TGTGCCAGCAGTTTACTAGCGGGGGCCTACGAGCAGTACTTC | CASSLLAGAYEQYF
TRBJ2-7 | TRBD2 | TRBV3-1 | . | TGTGCCAGCAGCCGAGGACTAGCGCCTTCCTACGAGCAGTACTTC | CASSRGLAPSYEQYF
TRBJ1-5 | . | TRBV4-2 | . | TGTGCCAGCAGCCAAGAGGCGAGTTTAGAAGGGCAGCCCCAGCATTTT | CASSQEASLEGQPQHF
TRBJ1-5 | . | TRBV15 | . | TGTGCCACCAGCAGAGCTGGTTGGGGGACTCAGCCCCAGCATTTT | CATSRAGWGTQPQHF
TRBJ2-1 | . | TRBV11-2 | . | TGTGCCAGCAGCTTAGCGGAGGGCAAAATGGGATGCAATGAGCAGTTCTTC | CASSLAEGKMGCNEQFF
TRBJ2-7 | . | TRBV29-1 | few | TGCAGCGTTGAAGATCTCGGAAGGGGAGGCTCCTACGAGCAGTACTTC | CSVEDLGRGGSYEQYF
TRBJ2-5 | . | TRBV29-1 | few | TGCAGCGTTGAAGAGTCCGGGGTAGAGACCCAGTACTTC | CSVEESGVETQYF
TRBJ2-7 | TRBD2 | TRBV29-1 | . | TGCAGCGCCGCCGCTGGACTAGACAAAAGCTCCTACGAGCAGTACTTC | CSAAAGLDKSSYEQYF
TRBJ2-1 | TRBD1 | TRBV5-1 | . | TGCGCCAGCAGCCCGGTTACCGAGACAGGGGGCTCCTACAATGAGCAGTTCTTC | CASSPVTETGGSYNEQFF
TRBJ2-1 | . | TRBV10-1 | . | TGCGCCAGCAGTGACCGGGGGTACAATGGGCAGTTCTTC | CASSDRGYNGQFF
TRBJ2-1 | . | TRBV4-1 | . | TGCGCCAGCAGCCCAGTCGTCGGGGATGAGCAGTTCTTC | CASSPVVGDEQFF
TRBJ2-7 | TRBD2 | TRBV20-1 | . | TGCAGTGCTAGAGACAGAAGAACTAGCGGGGTGAACTACGAGCAGTACTTC | CSARDRRTSGVNYEQYF
TRBJ2-5 | . | TRBV21-1 | . | TGTGCCAGCAGTCCGACTAGCGGAGAGATGGCCCAGTACTTC | CASSPTSGEMAQYF
TRBJ2-1 | TRBD2 | TRBV12-3/TRBV12-4 | . | TGTGCCAGCAGTATAGCGGGACTGGGTTGGGGTGAGCAGTTCTTC | CASSIAGLGWGEQFF
TRBJ2-2 | . | TRBV7-2 | . | TGTGCCAGCAGACCAGGACAGCTCCAGAACACCGGGGAGCTGTTTTTT | CASRPGQLQNTGELFF
TRBJ2-1 | . | TRBV2 | once | TGTGCCAGCAGGTATCTCAGCTCCTACAATGAGCAGTTCTTC | CASRYLSSYNEQFF
TRBJ2-1 | TRBD2 | TRBV7-2 | few | TGTGCCAGCAGCTTAGAGTGGGCGGGGGGACTCTCCAATGAGCAGTTCTTC | CASSLEWAGGLSNEQFF
TRBJ2-2 | TRBD1 | TRBV7-8 | . | TGTGCCAGCAGCTCGAGGACAGGGGCCCTCACCGGGGAGCTGTTTTTT | CASSSRTGALTGELFF
TRBJ2-1 | . | TRBV29-1 | few | TGCAGCGTTGATTATGGATCAGGGGAGCAGTTCTTC | CSVDYGSGEQFF
TRBJ2-5 | . | TRBV29-1 | . | TGCAGCGCTGAACCCCGGGACATACAAGAGACCCAGTACTTC | CSAEPRDIQETQYF
TRBJ2-1 | TRBD2 | TRBV4-3 | . | TGCGCCAGCAGCCAAGAACTATCGACTAGCGGTTACTACAATGAGCAGTTCTTC | CASSQELSTSGYYNEQFF
TRBJ2-5 | . | TRBV10-3 | . | TGTGCCATCAGTGAGTCGATCGACCTACCAGAGACCCAGTACTTC | CAISESIDLPETQYF
TRBJ2-7 | TRBD2 | TRBV28 | few | TGTGCCAGCCTCCGGGGGGAGGCTTATCGGCAGTACTTC | CASLRGEAYRQYF